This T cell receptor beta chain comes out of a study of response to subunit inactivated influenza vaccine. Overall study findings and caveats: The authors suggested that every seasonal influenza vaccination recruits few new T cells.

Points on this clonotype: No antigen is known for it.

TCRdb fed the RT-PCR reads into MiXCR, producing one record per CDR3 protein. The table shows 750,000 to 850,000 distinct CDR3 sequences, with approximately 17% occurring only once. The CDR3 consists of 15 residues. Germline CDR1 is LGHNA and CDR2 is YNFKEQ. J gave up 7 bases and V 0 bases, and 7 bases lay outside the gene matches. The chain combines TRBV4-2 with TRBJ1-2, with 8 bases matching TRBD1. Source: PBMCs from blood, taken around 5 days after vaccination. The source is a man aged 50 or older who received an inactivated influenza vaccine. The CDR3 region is CASSQEGQGAGGYTF. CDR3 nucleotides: TGTGCCAGCAGCCAAGAGGGGCAGGGGGCAGGTGGCTACACCTTC.